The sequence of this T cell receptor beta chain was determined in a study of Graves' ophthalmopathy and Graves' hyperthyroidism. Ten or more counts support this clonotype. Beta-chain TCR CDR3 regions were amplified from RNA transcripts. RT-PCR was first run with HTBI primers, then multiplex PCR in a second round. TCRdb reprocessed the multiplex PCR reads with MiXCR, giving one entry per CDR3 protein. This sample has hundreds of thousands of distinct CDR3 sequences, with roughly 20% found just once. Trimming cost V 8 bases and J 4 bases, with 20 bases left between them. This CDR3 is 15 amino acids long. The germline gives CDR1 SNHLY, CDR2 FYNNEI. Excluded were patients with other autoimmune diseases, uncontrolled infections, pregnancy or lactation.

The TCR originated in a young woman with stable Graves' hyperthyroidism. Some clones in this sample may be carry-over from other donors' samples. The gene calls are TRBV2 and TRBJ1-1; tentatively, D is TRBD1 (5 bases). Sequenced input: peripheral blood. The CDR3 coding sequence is TGTGCCAGCGTGGGGATGGGGCAGGGAGGCACTGAAGCTTTCTTT. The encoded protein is CASVGMGQGGTEAFF.